This T cell receptor (beta chain) was recovered during a study of long-term antiretroviral therapy in people with HIV. Ahead of DNA extraction, samples held about 0.95-11 million cryopreserved PBMC each. Study results and caveats: Participants lacked recorded data on ART adherence, viral resistance or therapy changes. Clones that had undergone expansion before ART dominated the repertoire at all time points.

With regard to this clone: The antigen is not known.

The CDR3 contains 14 residues. Trimming took off 0 bases at V and 5 bases at J, with 6 bases between the two ends. Germline CDR1 reads SGHRS; CDR2 reads YFSETQ. It was version v3.0 of the immunoSEQ assay that was run at survey level. The protocol was immunoSEQ multiplex PCR, while the TCRdb copy is restricted to in-frame clones and leaves out a portion. The sample has over 25,000 clones; over 80% are singletons. This sequence was found in a man aged 30 to 45 with HIV. V usage is TRBV5-1 and J usage is TRBJ1-6; D uncertain. The source material was unsorted PBMCs, sampled almost 2.9 years after starting antiretroviral therapy. The CDR3 reads CASSLVQDNSPLHF. The DNA for the CDR3 is TGCGCCAGCAGCTTGGTCCAGGATAATTCACCCCTCCACTTT.